This TCR beta chain was captured by sequencing in a study of response to subunit inactivated influenza vaccine. Study-wide points: Each seasonal influenza vaccination, the authors suggested, recruits few new T cells.

TCRdb reprocessed the RT-PCR reads via MiXCR and lists one record per CDR3 protein. The sample carries 500,000 to 650,000 distinct CDR3 sequences, about 8% recorded once. About this clonotype itself: What it recognizes is unknown.

The CDR3 runs 15 residues. Germline V gene data show CDR1 as MNHEY and CDR2 as SVGAGI. Trimming took 0 bases from V and 0 from J, leaving 9 bases between them. The sample in question was PBMCs from blood, obtained about 24 months after vaccination. The chain is built from TRBV6-5 and TRBJ2-7, with unresolved D. This clonotype originated in a man in his fifties or sixties who received an inactivated influenza vaccine. This CDR3 is CASSYSWGGSYEQYF. The CDR3 region has the DNA TGTGCCAGCAGTTACTCGTGGGGTGGCTCCTACGAGCAGTACTTC.